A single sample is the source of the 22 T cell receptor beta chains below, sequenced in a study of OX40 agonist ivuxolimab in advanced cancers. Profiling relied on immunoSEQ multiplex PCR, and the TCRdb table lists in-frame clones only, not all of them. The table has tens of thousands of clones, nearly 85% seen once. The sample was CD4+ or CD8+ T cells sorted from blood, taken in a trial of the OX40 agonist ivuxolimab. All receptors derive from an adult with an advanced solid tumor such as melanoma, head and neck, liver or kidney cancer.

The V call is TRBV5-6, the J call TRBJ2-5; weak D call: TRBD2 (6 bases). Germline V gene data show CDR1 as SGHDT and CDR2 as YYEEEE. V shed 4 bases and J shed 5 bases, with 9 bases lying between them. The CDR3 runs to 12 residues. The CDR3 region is CASSLRGETQYF. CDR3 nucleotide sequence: TGTGCCAGCAGCCTCCGGGGGGAGACCCAGTACTTC.

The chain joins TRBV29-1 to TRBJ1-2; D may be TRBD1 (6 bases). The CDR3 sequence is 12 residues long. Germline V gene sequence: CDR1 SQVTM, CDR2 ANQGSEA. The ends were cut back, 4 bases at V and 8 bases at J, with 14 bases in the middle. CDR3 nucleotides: TGCAGCGTTGGGTATGGACAGAACGGCTACACCTTC. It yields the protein CSVGYGQNGYTF.

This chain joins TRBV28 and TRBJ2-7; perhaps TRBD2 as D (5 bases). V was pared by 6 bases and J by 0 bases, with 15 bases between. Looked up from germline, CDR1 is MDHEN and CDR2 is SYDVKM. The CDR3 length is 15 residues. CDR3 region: CASRRRSGSSYEQYF. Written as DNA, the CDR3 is TGTGCCAGCAGAAGAAGGAGCGGAAGCTCCTACGAGCAGTACTTC.

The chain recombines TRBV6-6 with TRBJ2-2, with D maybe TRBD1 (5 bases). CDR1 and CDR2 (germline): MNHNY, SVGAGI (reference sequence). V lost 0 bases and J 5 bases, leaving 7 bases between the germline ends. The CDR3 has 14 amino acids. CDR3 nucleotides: TGTGCCAGCAGTTACTCGCAGGGAACCGGGGAGCTGTTTTTT. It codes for CASSYSQGTGELFF.

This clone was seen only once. The CDR3 nucleotides are TGTGCCAGTAGTATGAGTCGGGGTCTCGCCTACGAGCAGTACTTC. Its protein product is CASSMSRGLAYEQYF. The V and J genes are TRBV19 and TRBJ2-7; D might be TRBD2 (5 bases). The V gene lost 3 bases and the J gene lost 2 bases, with 14 bases spanning the gap. Germline V gives CDR1 LNHDA, CDR2 SQIVND (reference sequence). The CDR3 contains 15 residues. Drawing the rest from reference TRBV19 and TRBJ2-7, the complete variable domain is DGGITQSPKYLFRKEGQNVTLSCEQNLNHDAMYWYRQDPGQGLRLIYYSQIVNDFQKGDIAEGYSVSREKKESFPLTVTSAQKNPTAFYLCASSMSRGLAYEQYFGPGTRLTVT.

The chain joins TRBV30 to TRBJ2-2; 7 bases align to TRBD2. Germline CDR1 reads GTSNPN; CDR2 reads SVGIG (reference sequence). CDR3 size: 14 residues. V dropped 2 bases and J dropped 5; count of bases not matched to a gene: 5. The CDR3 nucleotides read TGTGCCTGGAGTCGGGGCGGGAGTACCGGGGAGCTGTTTTTT. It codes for CAWSRGGSTGELFF.

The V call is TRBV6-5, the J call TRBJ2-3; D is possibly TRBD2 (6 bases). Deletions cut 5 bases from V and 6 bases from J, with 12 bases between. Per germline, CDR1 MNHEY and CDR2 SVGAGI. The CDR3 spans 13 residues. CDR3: CASSEVGGDTQYF. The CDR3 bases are TGTGCCAGCAGTGAAGTTGGAGGGGATACGCAGTATTTT.

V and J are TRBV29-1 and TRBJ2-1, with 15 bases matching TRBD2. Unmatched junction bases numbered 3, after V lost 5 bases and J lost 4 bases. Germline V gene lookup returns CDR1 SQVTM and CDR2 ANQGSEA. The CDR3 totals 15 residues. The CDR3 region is CSVYGLAGGYNEQFF. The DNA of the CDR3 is TGCAGCGTTTACGGACTAGCGGGAGGGTACAATGAGCAGTTCTTC.

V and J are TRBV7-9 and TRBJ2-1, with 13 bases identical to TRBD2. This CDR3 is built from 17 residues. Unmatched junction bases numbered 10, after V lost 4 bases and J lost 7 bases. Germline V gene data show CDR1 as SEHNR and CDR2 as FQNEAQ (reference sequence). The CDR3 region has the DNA TGTGCCAGCAGCTCCCCAGGGACTAGCGGGACGGCGAATGAGCAGTTCTTC. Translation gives CASSSPGTSGTANEQFF.

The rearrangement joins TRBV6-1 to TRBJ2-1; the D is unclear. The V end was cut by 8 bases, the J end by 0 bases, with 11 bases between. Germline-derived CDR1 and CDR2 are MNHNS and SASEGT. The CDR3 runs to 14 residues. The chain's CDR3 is CASDWRFSYNEQFF. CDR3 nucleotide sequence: TGTGCCAGCGATTGGCGGTTCTCCTACAATGAGCAGTTCTTC.

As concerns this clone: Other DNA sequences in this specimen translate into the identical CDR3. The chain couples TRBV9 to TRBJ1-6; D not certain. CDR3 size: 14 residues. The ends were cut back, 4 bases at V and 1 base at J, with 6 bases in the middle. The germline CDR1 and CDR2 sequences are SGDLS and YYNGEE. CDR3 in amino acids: CASSLGSYNSPLHF. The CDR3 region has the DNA TGTGCCAGCAGCCTTGGGTCCTATAATTCACCCCTCCACTTT.

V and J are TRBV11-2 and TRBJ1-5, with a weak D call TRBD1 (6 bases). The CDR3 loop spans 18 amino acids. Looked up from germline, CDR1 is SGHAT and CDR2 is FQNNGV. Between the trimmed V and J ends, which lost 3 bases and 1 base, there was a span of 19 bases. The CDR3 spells CASSLRPGGGRSNQPQHF. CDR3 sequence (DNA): TGTGCCAGCAGCTTGCGCCCGGGCGGGGGGCGAAGCAATCAGCCCCAGCATTTT.

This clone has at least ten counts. CDR3 protein: CATTLSGRVWDEQFF. The DNA of the CDR3 is TGTGCCACCACTCTTAGCGGGAGGGTCTGGGATGAGCAGTTCTTC. The chain is built from TRBV19 and TRBJ2-1, with 11 nucleotides matching TRBD2. The germline gives CDR1 LNHDA, CDR2 SQIVND (reference sequence). This CDR3 has 15 residues. J lost 8 bases, V lost 10 bases, and 13 bases had no gene match.

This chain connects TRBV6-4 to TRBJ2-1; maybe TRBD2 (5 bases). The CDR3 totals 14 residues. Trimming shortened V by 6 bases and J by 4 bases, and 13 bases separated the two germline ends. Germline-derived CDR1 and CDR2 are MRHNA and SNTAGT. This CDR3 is CASRMDSSYNEQFF. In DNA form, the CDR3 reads TGTGCCAGCAGAATGGACTCCTCATACAATGAGCAGTTCTTC.

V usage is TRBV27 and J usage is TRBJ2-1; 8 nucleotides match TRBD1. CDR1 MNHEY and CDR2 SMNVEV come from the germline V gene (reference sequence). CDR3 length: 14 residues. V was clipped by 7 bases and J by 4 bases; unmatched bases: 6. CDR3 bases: TGTGCCAGCATCGGACAGGGCCAATACAATGAGCAGTTCTTC. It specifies CASIGQGQYNEQFF.

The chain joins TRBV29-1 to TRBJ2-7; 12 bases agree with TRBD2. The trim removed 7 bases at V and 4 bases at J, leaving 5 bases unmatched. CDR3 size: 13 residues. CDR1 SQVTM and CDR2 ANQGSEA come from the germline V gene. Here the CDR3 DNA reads TGCAGCGCTATACTAGCGGGAGGTTACGAGCAGTACTTC. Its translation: CSAILAGGYEQYF.

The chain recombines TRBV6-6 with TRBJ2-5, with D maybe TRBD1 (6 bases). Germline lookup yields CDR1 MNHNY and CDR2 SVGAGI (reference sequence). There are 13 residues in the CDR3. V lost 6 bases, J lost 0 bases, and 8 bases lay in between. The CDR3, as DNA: TGTGCCAGCAGAGGACAGCACCAAGAGACCCAGTACTTC. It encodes CASRGQHQETQYF.

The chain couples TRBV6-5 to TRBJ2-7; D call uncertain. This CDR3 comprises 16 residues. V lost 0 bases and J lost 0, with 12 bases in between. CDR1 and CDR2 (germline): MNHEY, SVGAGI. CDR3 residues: CASSYSRSASSYEQYF. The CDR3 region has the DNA TGTGCCAGCAGTTACTCTCGGAGCGCCAGCTCCTACGAGCAGTACTTC.

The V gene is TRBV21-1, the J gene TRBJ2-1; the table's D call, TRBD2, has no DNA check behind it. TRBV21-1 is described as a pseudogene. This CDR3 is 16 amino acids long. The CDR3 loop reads CASSKETASGSPEQFF. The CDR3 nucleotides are TGTGCCAGCAGCAAAGAAACGGCTAGCGGGAGCCCCGAGCAGTTCTTC.

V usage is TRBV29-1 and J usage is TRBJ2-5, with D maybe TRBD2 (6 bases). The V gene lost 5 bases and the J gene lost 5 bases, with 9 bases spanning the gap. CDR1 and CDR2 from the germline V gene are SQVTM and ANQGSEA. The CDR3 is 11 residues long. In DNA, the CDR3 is TGCAGCGTTCGACTAGGGGAGACCCAGTACTTC. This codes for CSVRLGETQYF. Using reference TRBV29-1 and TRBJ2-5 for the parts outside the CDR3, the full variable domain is SAVISQKPSRDICQRGTSLTIQCQVDSQVTMMFWYRQQPGQSLTLIATANQGSEATYESGFVIDKFPISRPNLTFSTLTVSNMSPEDSSIYLCSVRLGETQYFGPGTRLLVL.

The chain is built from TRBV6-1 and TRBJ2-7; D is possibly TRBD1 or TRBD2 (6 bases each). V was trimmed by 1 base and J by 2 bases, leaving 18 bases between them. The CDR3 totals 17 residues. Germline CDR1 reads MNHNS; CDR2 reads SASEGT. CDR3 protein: CASSEGPGGGGAYEQYF. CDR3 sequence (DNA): TGTGCCAGCAGTGAAGGCCCCGGGGGCGGCGGGGCCTACGAGCAGTACTTC.

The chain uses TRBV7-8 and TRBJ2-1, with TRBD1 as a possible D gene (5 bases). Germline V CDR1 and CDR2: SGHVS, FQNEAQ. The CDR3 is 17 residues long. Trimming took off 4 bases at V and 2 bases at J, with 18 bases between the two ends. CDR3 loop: CASSSSIGVIAYNEQFF. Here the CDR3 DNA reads TGTGCCAGCAGCTCGTCGATAGGGGTCATTGCCTACAATGAGCAGTTCTTC.